The rows below give T cell receptor beta chains drawn from one sample of a study of control samples from healthy donors and cancer patients. Some clones are missing from TCRdb's copy, which holds only in-frame ones; the method was immunoSEQ multiplex PCR. The sample comprises about 85,000 clones, approximately 89% of which are singletons, and about 5.5% rests with the top ten. Sequenced sample: blood. The receptors here all came from a man over 45 in good health. The CDR3 runs from the conserved cysteine through the conserved F or W. A D gene is named only where the DNA matches it firmly. Expanded clones get a size class; other rows say once, few or many, or leave the size out.

d_call	v_call	clone_size	j_call	cdr3_nt	cdr3_aa
.	TRBV6-1	.	TRBJ2-4	TGTGCCAGCAGTGAACAGGGTCTGGGACTCATGGCCAAAAACATTCAGTACTTC	CASSEQGLGLMAKNIQYF
.	TRBV9	.	TRBJ2-3	TGTGCCAGCACCGCGTCACCCACAGATACGCAGTATTTT	CASTASPTDTQYF
TRBD1	TRBV7-3	.	TRBJ1-1	TGTGCCAGCAGCTTAACCTCTGTCCTCACAGGGGGGAACACTGAAGCTTTCTTT	CASSLTSVLTGGNTEAFF
.	TRBV19	.	TRBJ2-1	TGTGCCAGTAGGGACCTTAGCGGCTCGGGCTCCTACAATGAGCAGTTCTTC	CASRDLSGSGSYNEQFF
TRBD1	TRBV2	once	TRBJ1-1	TGTGCCAGCAGAGGAGACAGGGGGAAGAGTGGTGAAGCTTTCTTT	CASRGDRGKSGEAFF
TRBD1	TRBV6-5	.	TRBJ1-1	TGTGCCAGCAGTCTACGGACAGGGGGCTCTGAAGCTTTCTTT	CASSLRTGGSEAFF
.	TRBV12-3/TRBV12-4	.	TRBJ2-5	TGTGCCAGCATTTTAGGACAGCAAGAGACCCAGTACTTC	CASILGQQETQYF
.	TRBV5-4	.	TRBJ2-3	TGTGCCAGCAGCTCGAACACAGATACGCAGTATTTT	CASSSNTDTQYF
.	TRBV9	.	TRBJ2-3	TGTGCCAGCAGCGTCGGACTACGAAAAATCACAGATACGCAGTATTTT	CASSVGLRKITDTQYF
TRBD1	TRBV27	.	TRBJ2-1	TGTGCCAGCAGTTCACCGGGACAGGGGAACAATGAGCAGTTCTTC	CASSSPGQGNNEQFF
.	TRBV18	.	TRBJ2-3	TGTGCCAGCTCACCCCCGGGAACAGATACGCAGTATTTT	CASSPPGTDTQYF
.	TRBV20-1	.	TRBJ1-6	TGCAGTGCTAGTGGGGCCGGGAGATATAATTCACCCCTCCACTTT	CSASGAGRYNSPLHF
.	TRBV7-9	.	TRBJ2-5	TGTGCCAGCAGCTTTGGACGAGGGGAGACCCAGTACTTC	CASSFGRGETQYF
.	TRBV4-2	.	TRBJ2-7	TGTGCCAGCAGCCAAGAGAGGGTCTCCTACGAGCAGTACTTC	CASSQERVSYEQYF
.	TRBV3-1/TRBV3-2	.	TRBJ1-5	TGTGCCAGCAGCCAAAATGACAGACGTCAGCCCCAGCATTTT	CASSQNDRRQPQHF
.	TRBV5-6	.	TRBJ2-2	TGTGCCAGCAGCTTGTGGCGATTGAACACCGGGGAGCTGTTTTTT	CASSLWRLNTGELFF
.	TRBV28	.	TRBJ1-2	TGTGCCAGCGCAGCAGGGCCAAGTGGCTACACCTTC	CASAAGPSGYTF
.	TRBV3-1/TRBV3-2	.	TRBJ2-5	TGTGCCAGCAGCCGTTGGCGTACAAACCAAGAGACCCAGTACTTC	CASSRWRTNQETQYF
TRBD1	TRBV27	.	TRBJ1-2	TGTGCCAGCAGTTTCCTCCGACAGGGACGACCAACTAGGGATGGCTACACCTTC	CASSFLRQGRPTRDGYTF
.	TRBV5-8	.	TRBJ2-1	TGTGCCAGCAGCCGTAACGGCGGCCGCTTTAGGCAGTTCTTC	CASSRNGGRFRQFF
.	TRBV5-1	.	TRBJ2-7	TGCGCCAGCATTAGCTACGAGCAGTACTTC	CASISYEQYF
.	TRBV5-1	.	TRBJ1-3	TGCGCCAGCAGACTGACAGATGGCTCTGGAAACACCATATATTTT	CASRLTDGSGNTIYF
TRBD2	TRBV7-2	.	TRBJ2-1	TGTGCCAGCAGCTCCCTAGGACTAGCGGGGGGGCAGGAGCAGTTCTTC	CASSSLGLAGGQEQFF
.	TRBV6-1	.	TRBJ2-2	TGTGCCAGCAGTGGGAATATTTGGACACCGAACACCGGGGAGCTGTTTTTT	CASSGNIWTPNTGELFF
TRBD1	TRBV7-9	.	TRBJ1-1	TGTGCCAGCAGCTTAGGGGGAGCGGACAGGGGGACCGGAGCTTTT	CASSLGGADRGTGAF
TRBD1	TRBV15	medium-sized	TRBJ1-6	TGTGCCACCAGCAGAGATATCGGACAGGGTAATTCACCCCTCCACTTT	CATSRDIGQGNSPLHF
.	TRBV6-1	.	TRBJ2-6	TGTGCCAGCAGTGAAGCTGAGGACTTGGGGACCTGGGCCAACGTCCTGACTTTC	CASSEAEDLGTWANVLTF
TRBD1	TRBV5-5	.	TRBJ2-7	TGTGCCAGCACCGGAATCTGGGACAGGGACGAGCAGTACTTC	CASTGIWDRDEQYF
TRBD1	TRBV27	.	TRBJ1-5	TGTGCCAGCAGTCCATGGGACAGCTACAATCAGCCCCAGCATTTT	CASSPWDSYNQPQHF
TRBD1	TRBV30	.	TRBJ1-1	TGTGCCTGGACCCTGGACAGGGTGGTTTTCTTT	CAWTLDRVVFF
TRBD1	TRBV30	.	TRBJ1-1	TGTGCCTGGAGTACGGACAGGGTGAAAGCTTTCTTT	CAWSTDRVKAFF
TRBD1	TRBV4-1	.	TRBJ1-4	TGCGCCAGCAGCCCGGGACAGGGGTGGGAAAAACTGTTTTTT	CASSPGQGWEKLFF
.	TRBV7-2	once	TRBJ2-5	TGTGCCAGCAGCTGGGGCCAGACCCAGTACTTC	CASSWGQTQYF
.	TRBV18	.	TRBJ2-1	TGTGCCAGCTCCCCTAATCCGGGGGCAAAGAATGAGCAGTTCTTC	CASSPNPGAKNEQFF
.	TRBV19	.	TRBJ1-1	TGTGCCAGTAGTGTCGATAAGAACACTGAAGCTTTCTTT	CASSVDKNTEAFF
.	TRBV19	.	TRBJ1-5	TGTGCCAGTAGTATAGCGTTACAGGGTAATCAGCCCCAGCATTTT	CASSIALQGNQPQHF
.	TRBV30	.	TRBJ2-2	TGTGCCGGTAGTATCAGGGCAGGATGGTCCGGGGAGCTGTTTTTT	CAGSIRAGWSGELFF